This TCR beta chain was sequenced during a study of immune evolution from preneoplasia to lung adenocarcinoma. Method: immunoSEQ multiplex PCR; TCRdb's copy keeps in-frame clones and lacks some. The sample has approximately 15,000 clones, 85% seen once. CDR3 length equals 13 residues. The V and J ends lost 5 bases and 4 bases respectively, with 12 bases between them. CDR1 and CDR2 (germline): SGHRS, YFSETQ. The clonotype originates from a donor older than 65 with lung adenocarcinoma. This rearrangement joins TRBV5-1 to TRBJ2-5; perhaps TRBD1 as D (6 bases). The sample consisted of FFPE lung adenocarcinoma in situ tissue. CDR3 in amino acids: CASRLQGGETQYF. For the CDR3, the DNA is TGCGCCAGCAGACTACAGGGTGGAGAGACCCAGTACTTC.